This entry describes one TCR beta chain. No antigen is known for it. There are 14 residues in the CDR3. Specified treatment: oral pan-JAK inhibitor, 5-10 mg twice daily. It was from alopecia areata patients that lesional scalp punch biopsies and peripheral blood were collected. The sample belongs to a study of CD8+ T cells in alopecia areata. On the study more broadly: Those patients who were treated received oral tofacitinib, which was given at 5 to 10 mg twice daily for moderate-to-severe alopecia areata. Dosing spanned 6 to 18 months on tofacitinib, then 6 months off drug. Study-wide results and caveats: Lesional scalp exceeded normal scalp in clonality, especially in alopecia totalis/universalis.

cDNA serving as the sequencing template came from extracted, reverse transcribed RNA. Clones were read by immunoSEQ multiplex PCR, and TCRdb kept only the in-frame ones, dropping some. The table lists about 120,000 clones, approximately 60% of them singletons, with 4.5% to 6% in the top ten. The sequence came from a human donor with alopecia areata. The specimen was CD4+ T cells sorted from blood, collected at week 4, from a patient treated with tofacitinib. The chain is built from TRBV1 and TRBJ2-7; the table's D call TRBD1 went unverified against the DNA. TRBV1 is labeled a pseudogene. DNA of the CDR3: TGCACCAGCAGCGAGAGACACCTCTCCTACGAGCAGTACTTC. This sequence encodes CTSSERHLSYEQYF.